Many counts were recorded for the clone carrying this T cell receptor beta chain. Its antigen is unidentified. The sample is drawn from a study of T-cell reconstitution after alpha-beta-depleted transplantation in children. Unique molecular identifiers were used in preparing the TCRbeta library. TCRdb called the PCR reads again in MiXCR, with one record for every CDR3 protein. The sample holds a few hundred thousand distinct CDR3 sequences, 43% seen once. Findings and caveats of the study: The main origin of T-cell counts and diversity one year after transplant was newly produced T cells. Expanded clones from the graft, numbering several hundred, reportedly supplied alpha-beta T cells about two months after transplant. Certain patients had high TCRbeta diversity at day 60, and it came from recipient T cells and thymic progenitors that survived.

The CDR3 contains 21 residues. Germline CDR1 and CDR2: SGHVS and FNYEAQ. J gave up 2 bases and V 1 base, and 14 bases lay outside the gene matches. Sample: PBMCs, taken before TCRalphabeta/CD19-depleted stem cell transplant. V is TRBV7-6 and J is TRBJ2-1; 13 nucleotides match TRBD2. The receptor comes from a girl aged 2 to 10 with aplastic anemia, due to receive a stem cell transplant. The CDR3 region is CASSLGGGITSGRAPYNEQFF. The CDR3 nucleotides read TGTGCCAGCAGCTTAGGTGGGGGTATCACTAGCGGGAGGGCCCCCTACAATGAGCAGTTCTTC.